The 22 T cell receptor beta chains reported below all come from one sample, sequenced in a study of cytomegalovirus exposure and HLA in healthy donors (dated by TCRdb to the late 2010s). Receptor libraries were prepared by the immunoSEQ multiplex PCR assay. A mixture of 60 forward primers for TCR Vbeta segments and 13 reverse primers for TCR Jbeta segments was used in the multiplex PCR. TCRdb mirrors the immuneACCESS table, restricted to in-frame sequences. Some clones are absent from its copies; in checked studies, under half trace to an unresolved V gene, and the reason for the others is unknown. For this sample the table gives some 120,000 clones, of which approximately 85% were detected only once. Less than 7% of the sample goes to the ten largest clones. The specimen was PBMCs. Every receptor here comes from a woman in her 30s in good health and CMV-seropositive.

The chain is built from TRBV28 and TRBJ2-1, with D perhaps TRBD2 (6 bases). The CDR3 has 13 amino acids. Germline values: CDR1 MDHEN, CDR2 SYDVKM. Trimming stripped 3 bases from V and 3 bases from J, with 6 bases between. The CDR3: CASSLDYYNEQFF. In nucleotides, the CDR3 is TGTGCCAGCAGTTTGGACTACTACAATGAGCAGTTCTTC.

The V and J genes are TRBV5-1 and TRBJ2-1; 10 bases agree with TRBD2. J lost 8 bases, V lost 4 bases, and 12 bases had no gene match. This CDR3 is built from 16 residues. Per the germline V gene, CDR1 is SGHRS and CDR2 is YFSETQ. CDR3 nucleotide sequence: TGCGCCAGCAGCGGCGGGGGGCTAGCGGGAGTCGATGAGCAGTTCTTC. The encoded protein is CASSGGGLAGVDEQFF.

The chain couples TRBV6-6 to TRBJ1-5; 7 bases map to TRBD1. In germline, CDR1 is MNHNY, CDR2 SVGAGI (reference sequence). Trimming took 6 bases from V and 5 from J; bases not matched to a gene: 10. The CDR3 loop spans 15 amino acids. CDR3: CASSPRQGGDQPQHF. CDR3 nucleotide sequence: TGTGCCAGCAGCCCCCGACAGGGCGGGGATCAGCCCCAGCATTTT.

DNA of the CDR3: TGTGCCAGCAGCGTAGACCACGGGGTGGATCAGCCCCAGCATTTT. It translates to CASSVDHGVDQPQHF. V gene TRBV9 combines with J gene TRBJ1-5; D unclear. CDR3 length: 15 residues. CDR1 is SGDLS and CDR2 is YYNGEE in the germline V gene. Deletions cut 0 bases from V and 5 bases from J, with 12 bases between.

This chain uses TRBV27 with TRBJ1-3; D perhaps matches TRBD1 (5 bases). Trimming stripped 5 bases from V and 0 bases from J, with 14 bases between. This CDR3 has 16 residues. Germline V gene lookup returns CDR1 MNHEY and CDR2 SMNVEV (reference sequence). CDR3 protein: CASSPDRAFSGNTIYF. CDR3 in DNA: TGTGCCAGCAGTCCCGACAGAGCCTTCTCTGGAAACACCATATATTTT.

The J gene is TRBJ1-5, the V gene TRBV6-1; tentative D call: TRBD1 (6 bases). This CDR3 is 16 amino acids long. Germline lookup yields CDR1 MNHNS and CDR2 SASEGT. V dropped 4 bases and J dropped 4 bases, with 17 bases sitting between them. CDR3 sequence: CASSVRGGQGNQPQHF. DNA for the CDR3: TGTGCCAGCAGTGTTCGAGGTGGGCAGGGGAATCAGCCCCAGCATTTT.

The V and J genes are TRBV27 and TRBJ2-1; a weak D match, TRBD1 (5 bases). Between the trimmed V and J ends, which lost 1 base and 4 bases, there was a span of 14 bases. CDR3 length equals 16 residues. Germline lookup yields CDR1 MNHEY and CDR2 SMNVEV (reference sequence). CDR3 region: CASSLYNRRIYNEQFF. The CDR3 DNA reads as TGTGCCAGCAGTTTATATAACAGGAGAATATACAATGAGCAGTTCTTC.

This clone was seen a handful of times. The chain employs TRBV6-1 and TRBJ2-7; TRBD2 agrees at 12 bases. The CDR3 is made up of 15 amino acids. With V trimmed by 6 bases and J by 0 bases, 3 bases remained unmatched. CDR1 and CDR2 (germline): MNHNS, SASEGT. This CDR3 is CASSQTSGSSYEQYF. DNA of the CDR3: TGTGCCAGCAGCCAGACTAGCGGGAGCTCCTACGAGCAGTACTTC.

Regarding this clone: Because the CDR3's place on the DNA is in doubt, the DNA is left out and the CDR3 is given as listed by TCRdb. J is TRBJ1-5 and V is TRBV1. TRBV1 is designated a pseudogene. Ends included, the CDR3 has 16 residues. The CDR3 protein is CTSPRGVGGGNQPQHF.

The chain carries TRBV13 and TRBJ2-7, with TRBD1 identical over 7 bases. The J segment lost 3 bases and the V segment lost 3 bases, leaving 8 bases of the junction unmatched. This CDR3 is built from 15 residues. CDR1 and CDR2 (germline): PRHDT, FYEKMQ (reference sequence). The CDR3 here is CASSFSGQGDYEQYF. CDR3 coding DNA: TGTGCCAGCAGCTTTTCAGGGCAGGGGGACTACGAGCAGTACTTC.

The genes are TRBV25-1 and TRBJ1-4; 8 positions agree with TRBD1. This CDR3 is 13 amino acids long. From germline, CDR1 is MGHDK and CDR2 SYGVNS. J gave up 11 bases and V 5 bases, and 7 bases lay outside the gene matches. Here the CDR3 DNA reads TGTGCCAGCAGTAGGGCAGGGGGCGATAAACTGTTTTTT. This encodes CASSRAGGDKLFF.

The V call is TRBV5-1, the J call TRBJ1-2, with 9 bases identical to TRBD1. This CDR3 has 15 amino acids. CDR1 and CDR2 from the germline V gene are SGHRS and YFSETQ. Unmatched junction bases numbered 3, after V lost 0 bases and J lost 3 bases. CDR3 protein: CASSLGDRDDYGYTF. CDR3 DNA: TGCGCCAGCAGCTTGGGGGACAGGGATGACTATGGCTACACCTTC. Complete variable domain (other parts from reference TRBV5-1 and TRBJ1-2): KAGVTQTPRYLIKTRGQQVTLSCSPISGHRSVSWYQQTPGQGLQFLFEYFSETQRNKGNFPGRFSGRQFSNSRSEMNVSTLELGDSALYLCASSLGDRDDYGYTFGSGTRLTVV.

This clone came up once. The chain links TRBV5-1 to TRBJ2-7; 7 bases fit TRBD1. The length of the CDR3 is 13 residues. Germline trimming cut 5 bases from V and 2 bases from J; bases unmatched to any gene: 4. CDR1 SGHRS and CDR2 YFSETQ come from the germline V gene. The CDR3 DNA is TGCGCCAGCAGGAGGACAGGCCCCTACGAGCAGTACTTC. Its translation is CASRRTGPYEQYF.

This chain connects TRBV29-1 to TRBJ1-5, with D possibly TRBD1 on 6 matching bases. The CDR3 consists of 13 residues. V was cut by 6 bases and J by 7 bases, with 16 bases left in between. Germline V lookup: CDR1 SQVTM, CDR2 ANQGSEA. CDR3 sequence reads: CSVAGTPGQPQHF. The CDR3 region has the DNA TGCAGCGTCGCCGGGACACCGGGGCAGCCCCAGCATTTT.

The chain has TRBV2 and TRBJ1-1; weak D call: TRBD1 (6 bases). Germline CDR1 reads SNHLY; CDR2 reads FYNNEI. The CDR3 sequence is 15 residues long. With 1 base removed from V and 3 bases from J, the gap between germline ends came to 12 bases. In DNA form, the CDR3 reads TGTGCCAGCAGTGAAGACAGGGTGGGGGACACTGAAGCTTTCTTT. Its protein product is CASSEDRVGDTEAFF.

This rearrangement joins TRBV15 to TRBJ1-2; D is undetermined. The germline gives CDR1 LNHNV, CDR2 YYDKDF (reference sequence). V dropped 0 bases and J dropped 4 bases, with 9 bases sitting between them. The CDR3 runs to 14 residues. CDR3 in amino acids: CATSREGRSYGYTF. As DNA, the CDR3 is TGTGCCACCAGCAGAGAGGGCAGAAGCTATGGCTACACCTTC. Looking up the rest from reference TRBV15 and TRBJ1-2 gives the full variable domain: DAMVIQNPRYQVTQFGKPVTLSCSQTLNHNVMYWYQQKSSQAPKLLFHYYDKDFNNEADTPDNFQSRRPNTSFCFLDIRSPGLGDTAMYLCATSREGRSYGYTFGSGTRLTVV.

This chain joins TRBV5-1 and TRBJ1-2, with 9 nucleotides matching TRBD1. Germline V gene data show CDR1 as SGHRS and CDR2 as YFSETQ. After removal of 7 bases from V and 3 bases from J, the junction contained 4 bases not matched to a gene. The CDR3 covers 13 residues. This CDR3 is CASATGGDYGYTF. CDR3 sequence (DNA): TGCGCCAGCGCGACAGGGGGAGACTATGGCTACACCTTC.

This clone was recorded a few times. V gene TRBV6-6 combines with J gene TRBJ1-1; D remains ambiguous. The V end was cut by 0 bases, the J end by 12 bases, with 17 bases between. This CDR3 spans 14 amino acids. Germline values: CDR1 MNHNY, CDR2 SVGAGI (reference sequence). The DNA for the CDR3 is TGTGCCAGCAGTTACTCTGGTGGGAGGGCCCTTACTTTCTTT. This codes for CASSYSGGRALTFF.

This chain joins TRBV7-3 and TRBJ1-2, with D hard to call. The CDR3 consists of 15 residues. Trimming removed 5 bases from V and 4 bases from J, with 17 bases in between. Per germline, CDR1 SGHTA and CDR2 FQGTGA. The CDR3 DNA reads as TGTGCCAGCAGCCACTGGGAGGGTTCGTCCTATGGCTACACCTTC. Protein: CASSHWEGSSYGYTF.

The chain uses TRBV27 and TRBJ2-6; D is unresolved. This CDR3 contains 14 residues. CDR1 MNHEY and CDR2 SMNVEV come from the germline V gene (reference sequence). V lost 7 bases, J lost 0 bases, and 7 bases lay in between. The CDR3 coding sequence is TGTGCCAGCACCAGGTTCTCTGGGGCCAACGTCCTGACTTTC. Translation: CASTRFSGANVLTF.

The sample holds one count of this clone. The CDR3: CASSPRTGEETQYF. CDR3 coding DNA: TGTGCCAGCTCACCCCGGACAGGGGAAGAGACCCAGTACTTC. This chain connects TRBV18 to TRBJ2-5; 9 nucleotides agree with TRBD1. The CDR3 has 14 amino acids. Germline V gene lookup returns CDR1 KGHSH and CDR2 LQKENI. V was clipped by 3 bases and J by 3 bases; unmatched bases: 2.

The chain employs TRBV6-1 and TRBJ2-5; the D gene is possibly TRBD1 (5 bases). Looked up from germline, CDR1 is MNHNS and CDR2 is SASEGT. Trimming took off 3 bases at V and 3 bases at J, with 8 bases between the two ends. The CDR3 runs to 13 residues. The CDR3: CASSEQGKETQYF. The CDR3 nucleotides are TGTGCCAGCAGTGAGCAGGGTAAAGAGACCCAGTACTTC.